These 23 T cell receptor beta chains share one sample of origin, sequenced in a study of regulatory T cells in long-lasting Graves disease (dated by TCRdb to about 2021). Interpreted using the paper, the time point label stands for: newly diagnosed GD, antithyroid drugs for less than 3 months. RNA was extracted from PBMCs in TRIzol for both TCR sequencing and RNA sequencing. The library was produced with multiplex PCR. These reads were obtained on an Illumina HiSeq 4000. iRepertoire HTBI primers and Arm-PCR amplification of CDR3 regions were used to construct TCR beta libraries. TCRdb itself trimmed the public reads at Q25 with fastp, ran MiXCR and retained productive beta chains. Every CDR3 protein is listed once, alongside the most common genes and DNA of its rows. For this sample the table gives 240,000 or so distinct CDR3 sequences, of which 20% to 25% were detected only once. Together, the top ten hold about 15% of the sample.

The sequencing used peripheral blood mononuclear cells (PBMCs), collected at new diagnosis, from a patient treated with antithyroid drugs. These receptors came from a female donor with Graves disease.

At least ten counts were recorded for this clonotype. This sequence joins TRBV18 and TRBJ2-7, with no clear D. This CDR3 region has 11 residues. Germline values: CDR1 KGHSH, CDR2 LQKENI. Trimming cost V 0 bases and J 6 bases, with 3 bases left between them. The CDR3 nucleotides read TGTGCCAGCTCACCACCTGGCGAGCAGTACTTC. Amino acid sequence: CASSPPGEQYF.

This clonotype was detected only a few times. The V gene is TRBV6-1, the J gene TRBJ2-2; TRBD1 aligns across 10 bases. CDR3 size: 15 residues. CDR1 is MNHNS and CDR2 is SASEGT in the germline V gene. V lost 6 bases and J lost 3; bases outside the gene matches: 4. As DNA, the CDR3 is TGTGCCAGCAGAGGGACAGGGGCGGACACCGGGGAGCTGTTTTTT. Encoded protein: CASRGTGADTGELFF.

The rearrangement links TRBV7-9 to TRBJ2-5; 13 nucleotides align to TRBD2. CDR1 and CDR2 from the germline V gene are SEHNR and FQNEAQ (reference sequence). The junction had 1 base not matched to a gene; V was cut back by 3 bases and J by 6 bases. CDR3 size: 14 residues. In nucleotides, the CDR3 is TGTGCCAGCAGCTTGGGACTAGCGGGGAAGACCCAGTACTTC. Protein sequence: CASSLGLAGKTQYF. The full variable domain, completed using reference TRBV7-9 and TRBJ2-5, is DTGVSQNPRHKITKRGQNVTFRCDPISEHNRLYWYRQTLGQGPEFLTYFQNEAQLEKSRLLSDRFSAERPKGSFSTLEIQRTEQGDSAMYLCASSLGLAGKTQYFGPGTRLLVL.

This clonotype showed up many times. V and J are TRBV3-1 and TRBJ2-7; no firm D call. The V end lost 0 bases, the J end lost 6 bases, and 6 bases lay between the germline ends. The CDR3 has 12 amino acids. The V gene's germline CDR1 is LGHDT and CDR2 YNNKEL (reference sequence). The CDR3 region is CASSQDRAEQYF. The CDR3 coding sequence is TGTGCCAGCAGCCAAGATCGGGCCGAGCAGTACTTC.

Details on this clonotype: Because the CDR3's place on the DNA is in doubt, the DNA is left out and the CDR3 is given as listed by TCRdb. The rearrangement links TRBV7-2 to TRBJ2-1; no check of the table's D call, TRBD1, against the DNA was made. CDR1 and CDR2 from the germline V gene are SGHTA and FQGNSA. Counting both end residues, the CDR3 totals 22 amino acids. CDR3 residues: CASSFYICSARSGGRTYNEQFF.

This clonotype was observed a few times. The J gene is TRBJ2-1, the V gene TRBV6-5, with a possible D match to TRBD2 (5 bases). This CDR3 contains 12 residues. Per germline, CDR1 MNHEY and CDR2 SVGAGI. Trimming pared 6 bases from V and 5 bases from J, leaving 8 bases between. CDR3 nucleotide sequence: TGTGCCAGCAGATACGGGGACAATGAGCAGTTCTTC. Its translation: CASRYGDNEQFF.

The chain couples TRBV4-3 to TRBJ2-7, with no clear D. From germline, CDR1 is LGHNA and CDR2 YSLEER. This CDR3 is 14 amino acids long. Trimming removed 0 bases from V and 2 bases from J, with 8 bases in between. CDR3 sequence (DNA): TGCGCCAGCAGCCAAGACTCTAGTGCCTACGAGCAGTACTTC. This gives the protein CASSQDSSAYEQYF.

As concerns this clonotype: This may stem from a read error, because a much larger clone lies one nucleotide away. The rearrangement links TRBV7-6 to TRBJ2-5; D is undetermined. The CDR3 consists of 14 residues. Germline-derived CDR1 and CDR2 are SGHVS and FNYEAQ. V dropped 4 bases and J dropped 2 bases, with 11 bases sitting between them. CDR3 DNA sequence: TGTGCCAGCAGCTCATCACGGGTTCAAGAGACCCAGTACTTC. Protein: CASSSSRVQETQYF.

The rearrangement joins TRBV28 to TRBJ2-3, with TRBD2 matching 9 bases. Germline CDR1 is MDHEN and CDR2 is SYDVKM. After removal of 6 bases from V and 4 bases from J, the junction contained 11 bases not matched to a gene. CDR3 size: 16 residues. The CDR3 DNA sequence: TGTGCCAGCAGAGCCCGGCTAGCGGGACTGGCAGATACGCAGTATTTT. It translates to CASRARLAGLADTQYF.

This clonotype was seen repeatedly, ten times or more. V gene TRBV5-1 combines with J gene TRBJ2-7; 7 nucleotides match TRBD2. This CDR3 comprises 15 residues. Germline V lookup: CDR1 SGHRS, CDR2 YFSETQ. J gave up 1 base and V 1 base, and 5 bases lay outside the gene matches. The CDR3 DNA reads as TGCGCCAGCAGCTTGCTACCTAGCGGATCCTACGAGCAGTACTTC. Residues: CASSLLPSGSYEQYF.

The table lists this clonotype with a few counts. The rearrangement links TRBV12-3 or TRBV12-4 to TRBJ2-3; D unclear. The CDR3 spans 14 residues. V was cut by 6 bases and J by 2 bases, with 12 bases left in between. CDR3 protein: CASSDGSPTDTQYF. The DNA for the CDR3 is TGTGCCAGCAGCGATGGCAGCCCCACAGATACGCAGTATTTT.

The sample holds many counts of this clonotype. This rearrangement joins TRBV5-1 to TRBJ2-3, with no clear D. This CDR3 comprises 14 residues. Germline lookup yields CDR1 SGHRS and CDR2 YFSETQ. V was pared by 2 bases and J by 2 bases, with 9 bases between. CDR3 residues: CASSFGKFTDTQYF. CDR3 DNA: TGCGCCAGCAGCTTTGGGAAATTCACAGATACGCAGTATTTT.

The chain joins TRBV6-2 or TRBV6-3 to TRBJ1-2; D not resolved. V was trimmed by 2 bases and J by 1 base, leaving 17 bases between them. CDR3 size: 17 residues. CDR1 and CDR2 from the germline V gene are MNHEY and SVGEGT. CDR3 nucleotides: TGTGCCAGCAGTTACACATACGAGGAGAACCGTAACTATGGCTACACCTTC. Protein: CASSYTYEENRNYGYTF.

This clonotype was counted many times. V usage is TRBV7-2 and J usage is TRBJ2-7; possibly TRBD2 for D (6 bases). V was trimmed by 5 bases and J by 0 bases, leaving 14 bases between them. Germline CDR1 is SGHTA and CDR2 is FQGNSA. The CDR3 contains 15 residues. The CDR3 DNA reads TGTGCCAGCAGCCTCGGTGGCGGGATCTCCTACGAGCAGTACTTC. It encodes CASSLGGGISYEQYF.

This clonotype was seen at least ten times. This chain connects TRBV5-1 to TRBJ1-1; 7 positions match TRBD1. This CDR3 is 15 amino acids long. Germline values: CDR1 SGHRS, CDR2 YFSETQ. The ends lost 0 bases at V and 4 bases at J; junction bases unmatched: 6. CDR3 in DNA: TGCGCCAGCAGCTTGGGGGACAGAAGGGCCACTGAAGCTTTCTTT. This sequence encodes CASSLGDRRATEAFF.

With regard to this clonotype: Just one base apart from a much larger clone, this may be a read error. The chain carries TRBV30 and TRBJ2-1, with TRBD2 as a possible D gene (6 bases). The CDR3 spans 16 residues. Germline V CDR1 and CDR2: GTSNPN, SVGIG (reference sequence). DNA for the CDR3: TGTGCCCGGAGGGGCGGACCTAACCGGAGAAGCAATGAGCAGTTCTTC. It codes for CARRGGPNRRSNEQFF.

The chain has TRBV28 and TRBJ1-1; D gene ambiguous. V was trimmed by 9 bases and J by 2 bases, leaving 10 bases between them. CDR1 MDHEN and CDR2 SYDVKM come from the germline V gene. The CDR3 loop spans 12 amino acids. Here the CDR3 DNA reads TGTGCCAGTTGGACGGGCAACACTGAAGCTTTCTTT. Protein sequence: CASWTGNTEAFF.

This clonotype was seen a few times. Here the CDR3 reads CASSLIWDSSSYEQYF. CDR3 nucleotide sequence: TGTGCCAGCAGCCTTATTTGGGACAGTAGCTCCTACGAGCAGTACTTC. The chain joins TRBV6-1 to TRBJ2-7; 7 nucleotides align to TRBD1. Trimming at V came to 6 bases and at J to 0 bases, leaving 11 bases not matched to a gene. Germline CDR1 MNHNS, CDR2 SASEGT. The CDR3 loop spans 16 amino acids.

V is TRBV6-1 and J is TRBJ1-3; TRBD1 is a possible D gene (5 bases). The germline gives CDR1 MNHNS, CDR2 SASEGT. V was clipped by 6 bases and J by 0 bases, with 15 bases between them. The CDR3 extends over 16 amino acids. CDR3 nucleotide sequence: TGTGCCAGCAGCGGTGCCGCAGGGTCCTCTGGAAACACCATATATTTT. Translation: CASSGAAGSSGNTIYF.

As for this clonotype: With a much larger clone just one base away, this may be a read error. V gene TRBV6-5 combines with J gene TRBJ1-2; tentative D call: TRBD1 (5 bases). V lost 0 bases, J lost 5 bases, and 10 bases lay in between. The CDR3 is made up of 14 amino acids. CDR1 and CDR2 from the germline V gene are MNHEY and SVGAGI. The CDR3 bases are TGTGCCAGCAGTTACTCAGGGAAGGGGTATGGCTACACCTTC. Amino acid sequence: CASSYSGKGYGYTF.

This clonotype has a handful of counts. A far larger clone lies a single base away; this is likely a read error. This chain links TRBV6-6 with TRBJ2-1, with 7 bases fitting TRBD2. Germline lookup yields CDR1 MNHNY and CDR2 SVGAGI (reference sequence). V lost 0 bases and J lost 8; bases outside the gene matches: 16. CDR3 length: 18 amino acids. CDR3 sequence (DNA): TGTGCCAGCAGTTACTCGATAGGTCGCGCGGGAGCTGGGGATGAGCAGTTCTTC. Translated: CASSYSIGRAGAGDEQFF.

This clonotype was counted ten times or more. This chain joins TRBV6-5 and TRBJ1-1; D may be TRBD1 (6 bases). The CDR3 length is 14 residues. Germline CDR1 MNHEY, CDR2 SVGAGI. Deletions cut 2 bases from V and 11 bases from J, with 18 bases between. The CDR3 DNA is TGTGCCAGCAGTTACAGGGACACCCCACTGACGGCTTTCTTT. Translation gives CASSYRDTPLTAFF.

V and J are TRBV2 and TRBJ2-5; possible D gene TRBD1, 5 bases. V gave up 8 bases and J gave up 5 bases, with 21 bases separating them. Germline loops: CDR1 SNHLY, CDR2 FYNNEI. The CDR3 is 15 amino acids. The CDR3: CASRPRVGPRETQYF. The CDR3 DNA is TGTGCCAGCCGGCCCAGGGTAGGTCCGCGGGAGACCCAGTACTTC. Supplemented by reference TRBV2 and TRBJ2-5, the full variable domain reads EPEVTQTPSHQVTQMGQEVILRCVPISNHLYFYWYRQILGQKVEFLVSFYNNEISEKSEIFDDQFSVERPDGSNFTLKIRSTKLEDSAMYFCASRPRVGPRETQYFGPGTRLLVL.